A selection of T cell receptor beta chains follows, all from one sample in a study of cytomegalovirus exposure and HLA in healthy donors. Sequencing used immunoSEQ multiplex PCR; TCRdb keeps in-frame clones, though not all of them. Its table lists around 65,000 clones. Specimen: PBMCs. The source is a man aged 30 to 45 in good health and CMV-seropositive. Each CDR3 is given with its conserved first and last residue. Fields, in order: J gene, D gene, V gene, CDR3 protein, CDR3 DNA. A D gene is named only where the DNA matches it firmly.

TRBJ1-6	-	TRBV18	CASQERFDSYNSPLHF	TGTGCCAGCCAAGAGAGGTTCGACTCCTATAATTCACCCCTCCACTTT
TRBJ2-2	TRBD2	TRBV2	CARGSGGDTGELFF	TGTGCCAGGGGTAGCGGGGGTGACACCGGGGAGCTGTTTTTT
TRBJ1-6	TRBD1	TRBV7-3	CASSSGQVYNSPLHF	TGTGCCAGCAGCTCTGGACAGGTCTATAATTCACCCCTACACTTT
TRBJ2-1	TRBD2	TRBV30	CAWKRLAGSDNEQFF	TGTGCCTGGAAAAGACTAGCGGGAAGCGACAATGAGCAGTTCTTC
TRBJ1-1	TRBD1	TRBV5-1	CASSTGQGENTEAFF	TGCGCCAGCAGCACCGGACAGGGAGAGAACACTGAAGCTTTCTTT
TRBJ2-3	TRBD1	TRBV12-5	CASGSIRGSTDTQYF	TGTGCTAGTGGTTCCATCAGGGGGAGCACAGATACGCAGTATTTT
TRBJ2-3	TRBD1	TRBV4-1	CASSQDQGTGGRTDTQYF	TGCGCCAGCAGCCAAGATCAGGGGACAGGGGGCAGAACAGATACGCAGTATTTT
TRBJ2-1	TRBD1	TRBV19	CASQQGIGYNEQFF	TGTGCCAGCCAACAGGGGATCGGGTACAATGAGCAGTTCTTC
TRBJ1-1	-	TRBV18	CASSPTGPTEAFF	TGTGCCAGCTCACCGACAGGTCCCACTGAAGCTTTCTTT
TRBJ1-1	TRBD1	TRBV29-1	CSGTGATEAFF	TGCAGCGGGACAGGGGCCACTGAAGCTTTCTTT
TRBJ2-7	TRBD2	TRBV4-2	CASSQEGAGGSYEQYF	TGTGCCAGCAGCCAAGAGGGGGCGGGGGGAAGCTACGAGCAGTACTTC
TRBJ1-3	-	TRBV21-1	CASSLRTRDRGRNLSGNTIYF	TGTGCCAGCAGCCTCAGAACTCGGGACAGGGGGCGGAATCTATCTGGAAACACCATATATTTT
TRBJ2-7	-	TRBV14	CASSPRRGTTVGNEQYF	TGTGCCAGCAGCCCTCGCCGGGGAACAACAGTGGGGAACGAGCAGTACTTC
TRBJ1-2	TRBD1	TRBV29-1	CSVEEWRDRSYGYTF	TGCAGCGTTGAAGAGTGGCGGGACAGGTCCTATGGCTACACCTTC
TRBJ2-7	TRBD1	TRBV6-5	CASSSIRGLETYEQYF	TGTGCCAGCAGTTCCATAAGGGGGCTGGAAACCTACGAGCAGTACTTC
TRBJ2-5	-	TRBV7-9	CASSLAGGETQYF	TGTGCCAGCAGCCTCGCTGGAGGAGAGACCCAGTACTTC
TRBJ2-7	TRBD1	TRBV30	CAWSLQGGGYEQYF	TGTGCCTGGAGTTTACAGGGGGGAGGCTACGAGCAGTACTTC
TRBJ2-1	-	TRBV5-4	CASSLQRAASYNEQFF	TGTGCCAGCAGCTTGCAAAGAGCGGCCTCCTACAATGAGCAGTTCTTC